This T cell receptor beta chain comes out of a study of cytomegalovirus exposure and HLA in healthy donors. Study-wide findings and caveats: Later analysis found that TCR beta chains associated with HLA were more clonally expanded than other, equally common chains.

Trimming left V 1 base short and J 0 bases short, with 8 bases between. This CDR3 contains 15 residues. In germline, CDR1 is SGHAT, CDR2 FQNNGV. A word on this clone: The target antigen is unknown.

13 Jbeta primers and 60 Vbeta primers were used for the PCR. Per the study methods: About 12 million shared chains were among the approximately 76 million unique TCR beta chains that a later analysis counted. Assay: immunoSEQ multiplex PCR; the TCRdb copy retains only in-frame clones and omits some. V, J and clone size were drawn from that table, and D and trimming were deduced from the DNA. The data contain 100,000 to 150,000 clones, around 74% of them singletons. The chain couples TRBV11-2 to TRBJ2-3; maybe TRBD2 (5 bases). The sequenced sample was PBMCs. The receptor was derived from a woman between 50 and 59 years old in good health and CMV-seropositive. The CDR3 region is CASSLGRASTDTQYF. The CDR3 region has the DNA TGTGCCAGCAGCTTAGGGCGGGCGAGCACAGATACGCAGTATTTT. The variable domain in full, with the rest retrieved from reference TRBV11-2 and TRBJ2-3, is EAGVAQSPRYKIIEKRQSVAFWCNPISGHATLYWYQQILGQGPKLLIQFQNNGVVDDSQLPKDRFSAERLKGVDSTLKIQPAKLEDSAVYLCASSLGRASTDTQYFGPGTRLTVL.